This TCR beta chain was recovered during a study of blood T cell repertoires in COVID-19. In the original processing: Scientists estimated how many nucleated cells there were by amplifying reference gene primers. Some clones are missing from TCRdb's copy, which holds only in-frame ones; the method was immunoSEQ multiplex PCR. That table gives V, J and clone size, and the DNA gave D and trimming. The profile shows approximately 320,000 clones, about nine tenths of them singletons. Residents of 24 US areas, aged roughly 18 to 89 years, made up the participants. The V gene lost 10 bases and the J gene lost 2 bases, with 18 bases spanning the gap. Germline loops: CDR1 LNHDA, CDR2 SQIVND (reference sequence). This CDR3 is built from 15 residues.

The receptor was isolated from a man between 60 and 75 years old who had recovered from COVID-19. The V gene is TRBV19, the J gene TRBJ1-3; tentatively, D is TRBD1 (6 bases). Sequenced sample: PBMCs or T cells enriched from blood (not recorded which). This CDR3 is CATTSIGGPGNTIYF. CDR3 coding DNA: TGTGCCACAACCTCCATCGGGGGGCCTGGAAACACCATATATTTT.